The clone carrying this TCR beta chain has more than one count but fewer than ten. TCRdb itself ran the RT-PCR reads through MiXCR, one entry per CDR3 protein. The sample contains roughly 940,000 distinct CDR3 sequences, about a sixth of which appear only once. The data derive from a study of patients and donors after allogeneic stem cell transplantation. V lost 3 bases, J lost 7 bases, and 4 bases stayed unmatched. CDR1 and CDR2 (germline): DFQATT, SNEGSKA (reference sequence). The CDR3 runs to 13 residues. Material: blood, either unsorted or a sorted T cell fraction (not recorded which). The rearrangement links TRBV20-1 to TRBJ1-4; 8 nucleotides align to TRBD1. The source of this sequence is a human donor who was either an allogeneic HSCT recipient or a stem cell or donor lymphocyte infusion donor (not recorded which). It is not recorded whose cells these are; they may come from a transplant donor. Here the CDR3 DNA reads TGCAGTGCTAGCAGGGGGCTGGGTGAAAAACTGTTTTTT. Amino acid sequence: CSASRGLGEKLFF.